The text below deals with one T cell receptor beta chain. Its specificity is not known. The record originates from a study of regulatory T cells in long-lasting Graves disease. About the research overall: Antithyroid drug use was under 3 months in newly diagnosed Graves' patients. Study-wide findings and caveats: In persistent patients, shared public clonotypes (roughly 2,800) outnumbered those in new patients (around 1,000).

Library construction for TCR beta used iRepertoire HTBI primers and Arm-PCR of CDR3 regions. TCRdb used MiXCR to reprocess the multiplex PCR reads, holding one entry per CDR3 protein. The data hold 400,000 to 500,000 distinct CDR3 sequences, with roughly 15% observed a single time. This CDR3 has 16 residues. Trimming at V came to 0 bases and at J to 8 bases, leaving 8 bases not matched to a gene. The germline V gene has CDR1 MGHRA and CDR2 YSYEKL. Time point of the sample: newly diagnosed GD, antithyroid drugs for less than 3 months. There was RNA extracted from PBMCs, and the TCR library was made from it. This sample was shared with a second study, whose subject was T cells in Graves' hyperthyroidism and ophthalmopathy. That investigation notes: TCR CDR3 regions were first amplified by RT-PCR with HTBI primers.

This receptor was identified in a woman between 18 and 29 years old with Graves disease. Sequences were derived from peripheral blood mononuclear cells (PBMCs), sampled at new diagnosis, from a patient treated with antithyroid drugs. This chain joins TRBV4-1 and TRBJ2-1; TRBD2 matches at 9 bases. The CDR3 loop reads CASSQDLTSGLHEQFF. CDR3 nucleotide sequence: TGCGCCAGCAGCCAAGATCTAACTAGCGGGTTGCATGAGCAGTTCTTC.